These T cell receptor beta chains were read from a single sample in a study of T-cell reconstitution after alpha-beta-depleted transplantation in children. TCRdb redid the calling of the PCR reads with MiXCR, one entry per CDR3 protein. Among a few hundred thousand distinct CDR3 sequences listed, over 9% were seen once. The sample consisted of PBMCs, taken before TCRalphabeta/CD19-depleted stem cell transplant. The origin of the receptors is a boy younger than two with acute myeloid leukemia, due to receive a stem cell transplant. The CDR3 runs from the conserved cysteine through the conserved F or W. A D gene is named only where the DNA matches it firmly. Clone size, where shown, is once, few, many, or a class for clones that have expanded.

13 | TRBJ1-5 | . | TRBV10-3 | many | TGTGCCATCAGTCCCGACAGCAATCAGCCCCAGCATTTT | CAISPDSNQPQHF
15 | TRBJ1-4 | . | TRBV29-1 | many | TGCAGCGTTGAAGATCCCGGACGGTCTAATGAAAAACTGTTTTTT | CSVEDPGRSNEKLFF
15 | TRBJ2-1 | TRBD2 | TRBV7-6 | many | TGTGCCAGCAGCCCAACTAGCGGGGGCTACAATGAGCAGTTCTTC | CASSPTSGGYNEQFF
16 | TRBJ2-1 | . | TRBV7-9 | many | TGTGCCAGCAGCCCCCGAAGAACTAGCCCCTACAATGAGCAGTTCTTC | CASSPRRTSPYNEQFF
15 | TRBJ1-1 | . | TRBV29-1 | many | TGCAGCGGGCTTCTCGCAGGACTCAGGCACACTGAAGCTTTCTTT | CSGLLAGLRHTEAFF
14 | TRBJ1-3 | . | TRBV12-3/TRBV12-4 | many | TGTGCCAGCAGTTCCCTCGTAGCTGGAAACACCATATATTTT | CASSSLVAGNTIYF
12 | TRBJ1-1 | . | TRBV7-9 | many | TGTGCCAGCAGCTTCGGGGTAACTGAAGCTTTCTTT | CASSFGVTEAFF
18 | TRBJ2-3 | . | TRBV28 | many | TGTGCCAGCAGTTTAGGCCCACCGGGACGGGGGCGTTTGAATACGCAGTATTTT | CASSLGPPGRGRLNTQYF
13 | TRBJ2-7 | . | TRBV12-3/TRBV12-4 | many | TGTGCCAGCAGCTCGGTAGAGCCTTACGAGCAGTACTTC | CASSSVEPYEQYF
14 | TRBJ2-7 | . | TRBV6-1 | many | TGTGCCAGCAGGGGGGATAGCGGCTCCTACGAGCAGTACTTC | CASRGDSGSYEQYF
13 | TRBJ1-6 | . | TRBV10-3 | many | TGTGCCATCAGTGAGTCGGCGGGCTCACCCCTCCACTTT | CAISESAGSPLHF
16 | TRBJ2-1 | . | TRBV24-1 | many | TGTGCCACCAGTGGCCTAGCGCTGAGCTCCTACAATGAGCAGTTCTTC | CATSGLALSSYNEQFF
15 | TRBJ2-7 | TRBD1 | TRBV28 | many | TGTGCCAGCAGTTTTAGGGGGACAGGCTTATACGAGCAGTACTTC | CASSFRGTGLYEQYF
14 | TRBJ2-7 | . | TRBV6-5 | many | TGTGCCAGCAGTTACTCGGTCATCTCCTACGAGCAGTACTTC | CASSYSVISYEQYF
16 | TRBJ2-1 | TRBD1 | TRBV5-1 | many | TGCGCCAGCAGCCCAGAAGGGGGCCGCTCCTACAATGAGCAGTTCTTC | CASSPEGGRSYNEQFF
18 | TRBJ1-2 | . | TRBV7-8 | . | TGTGCCAGCAGCTTAGTAGTCGACGGGCAGGGAGAAGGGTATGGCTACACCTTC | CASSLVVDGQGEGYGYTF
14 | TRBJ2-5 | TRBD1 | TRBV29-1 | few | TGCAGCGTTGAAGATGGGCAGGGGGAAGAGACCCAGTACTTC | CSVEDGQGEETQYF
17 | TRBJ2-5 | TRBD2 | TRBV6-5 | few | TGTGCCAGCAGTTACTCGACCCCTAGCGGGGTCGGAGAGACCCAGTACTTC | CASSYSTPSGVGETQYF
16 | TRBJ2-6 | . | TRBV12-3/TRBV12-4 | . | TGTGCCAGCAGCCATTCATACCGCTCCGGGGCCAACGTCCTGACTTTC | CASSHSYRSGANVLTF
14 | TRBJ2-5 | . | TRBV29-1 | many | TGCAGCGTTGTCCCGCGACTAGTCACAGAGACCCAGTACTTC | CSVVPRLVTETQYF
14 | TRBJ1-1 | . | TRBV28 | many | TGTGCCAGCAGTCTTCCGCCTCTCCCGATGGGGGCTTTCTTT | CASSLPPLPMGAFF
12 | TRBJ2-4 | . | TRBV28 | many | TGTGCCAGCAGTTTTATTAGAAACATTCAGTACTTC | CASSFIRNIQYF
15 | TRBJ2-3 | . | TRBV5-4 | . | TGTGCCAGCAGCTTGCTTGGGGTTAGCACAGATACGCAGTATTTT | CASSLLGVSTDTQYF
16 | TRBJ2-1 | TRBD1 | TRBV5-5 | many | TGTGCCAGCAGCTTGGTAGGGGGCGCGGGCTACAATGAGCAGTTCTTC | CASSLVGGAGYNEQFF
14 | TRBJ1-2 | TRBD1 | TRBV20-1 | . | TGCAGTGCTAGCCTTCCGACAGGGCAGTATGGCTACACCTTC | CSASLPTGQYGYTF
14 | TRBJ2-7 | . | TRBV20-1 | . | TGCAGTGCTGGCCGAGCGCCTAGCTCCTACGAGCAGTACTTC | CSAGRAPSSYEQYF
14 | TRBJ2-1 | . | TRBV9 | many | TGTGCCAGCAGCCCTTCGACCGATTACAATGAGCAGTTCTTC | CASSPSTDYNEQFF
17 | TRBJ1-2 | TRBD1 | TRBV6-1 | many | TGTGCCAGCAGGAAATGGGGACGGGACAGGGTCGGTTATGGCTACACCTTC | CASRKWGRDRVGYGYTF
15 | TRBJ1-6 | . | TRBV5-6 | many | TGTGCCAGCAGGCAGGGACGGATCTTCGGTTCACCCCTCCACTTT | CASRQGRIFGSPLHF
13 | TRBJ1-1 | . | TRBV11-2 | few | TGTGCCAGCAGCCCTAGGGGGGGCTGGGAAGCTTTCTTT | CASSPRGGWEAFF
15 | TRBJ2-1 | TRBD2 | TRBV27 | . | TGTGCCAGCAAACTAGCGGGGGGTTCCTACAATGAGCAGTTCTTC | CASKLAGGSYNEQFF
16 | TRBJ1-1 | . | TRBV7-2 | many | TGTGCCAGCAGCTTGGAACAGGGTGCTAGGAACACTGAAGCTTTCTTT | CASSLEQGARNTEAFF
13 | TRBJ1-4 | . | TRBV29-1 | many | TGCAGCGTTATGGGGGTGAGGGATGAAAAACTGTTTTTT | CSVMGVRDEKLFF
13 | TRBJ2-2 | . | TRBV10-3 | many | TGTGCCATTGATTCAGGGGAAGCCGGGGAGCTGTTTTTT | CAIDSGEAGELFF
15 | TRBJ1-3 | . | TRBV20-1 | many | TGCAGTGCTAGAGATTTGGGACACCCTGGAAACACCATATATTTT | CSARDLGHPGNTIYF
15 | TRBJ2-1 | TRBD2 | TRBV12-3/TRBV12-4 | many | TGTGCCAGCAGTCCCTGGCCAGCGGGAGGCCATGAGCAGTTCTTC | CASSPWPAGGHEQFF
14 | TRBJ2-5 | TRBD1 | TRBV18 | . | TGTGCCAGCTCACCATCGACAGGGGAAGAGACCCAGTACTTC | CASSPSTGEETQYF
15 | TRBJ2-3 | . | TRBV28 | . | TGTGCCAGCAGTCCCATCAGTTCCCCGCCAGATACGCAGTATTTT | CASSPISSPPDTQYF